The rows below give T cell receptor beta chains drawn from one sample of a study of blood T cell repertoires in COVID-19. Sequenced by immunoSEQ multiplex PCR; TCRdb stores in-frame clones only, minus some. Among hundreds of thousands of clones listed, more than 65% were seen once. The specimen was peripheral blood. The origin of the receptors is a woman older than 75 with acute or convalescent COVID-19. CDR3s include the opening cysteine and the closing phenylalanine or tryptophan. The D gene is left open where the match is weak. Only some rows state a clone size, as once, few, many or a class for expanded clones.

v_call,clone_size,d_call,j_call,cdr3_aa,cdr3_nt
TRBV10-1,once,TRBD2,TRBJ2-1,CASSEEGRGYNEQFF,TGCGCCAGCAGTGAAGAGGGGAGGGGATACAATGAGCAGTTCTTC
TRBV19,once,-,TRBJ2-2,CASSQNTGELFF,TGTGCCAGTAGTCAGAACACCGGGGAGCTGTTTTTT
TRBV25-1,-,-,TRBJ1-4,CASRDSRDEKLFF,TGTGCCAGCAGGGACAGTCGAGACGAAAAACTGTTTTTT
TRBV18,few,-,TRBJ2-1,CASSLSRGEQFF,TGTGCCAGCTCACTTTCGCGGGGTGAGCAGTTCTTC
TRBV7-9,-,-,TRBJ1-4,CASSLETGLGEKLFF,TGTGCCAGCAGCTTAGAGACGGGATTGGGTGAAAAACTGTTTTTT
TRBV19,-,TRBD1,TRBJ1-1,CASSMRTGTRGEAFF,TGTGCCAGTAGTATGAGGACAGGCACGAGGGGTGAAGCTTTCTTT
TRBV7-2,-,-,TRBJ2-4,CASSSPTVAKNIQYF,TGTGCCAGCAGCTCTCCGACAGTAGCCAAAAACATTCAGTACTTC
TRBV12-3/TRBV12-4,-,-,TRBJ1-6,CASNRDNSPLHF,TGTGCCAGCAACAGAGATAATTCACCCCTCCACTTT
TRBV7-9,-,-,TRBJ2-7,CASSPRQASSYEQYF,TGTGCCAGCAGCCCCCGACAGGCGAGCTCCTACGAGCAGTACTTC
TRBV11-3,-,-,TRBJ2-5,CASSLDSPGTQYF,TGTGCCAGCAGCTTAGACTCCCCGGGGACCCAGTACTTC
TRBV18,-,-,TRBJ1-2,CASSPRGGVANYGYTF,TGTGCCAGCTCACCGCGAGGGGGGGTCGCTAACTATGGCTACACCTTC
TRBV5-1,-,TRBD2,TRBJ2-1,CASSLTSGRGNEQFF,TGCGCCAGCAGCCTGACTAGCGGGAGAGGAAATGAGCAGTTCTTC
TRBV19,-,-,TRBJ2-2,CASSILFGQTGELFF,TGTGCCAGTAGTATTCTGTTCGGTCAAACCGGGGAGCTGTTTTTT
TRBV7-8,few,TRBD2,TRBJ2-5,CASSLESASGAQETQYF,TGTGCCAGCAGCTTAGAATCCGCTAGCGGGGCCCAAGAGACCCAGTACTTC
TRBV5-1,-,-,TRBJ2-1,CASSLGSPGGEQFF,TGCGCCAGCAGCTTGGGTAGCCCCGGGGGTGAGCAGTTCTTC
TRBV5-4,-,-,TRBJ1-3,CASSLAQGSPGNTIYF,TGTGCCAGCAGCTTGGCCCAGGGGAGTCCTGGAAACACCATATATTTT
TRBV2,-,-,TRBJ1-4,CASQNDGGNEKLFF,TGTGCCAGTCAGAACGACGGAGGTAATGAAAAACTGTTTTTT
TRBV7-3,-,-,TRBJ2-3,CASSRGITDTQYF,TGTGCCAGCAGCCGAGGCATCACAGATACGCAGTATTTT
TRBV30,-,-,TRBJ1-6,CAFPPSGNNSPLHF,TGTGCCTTTCCGCCGTCGGGGAATAATTCACCCCTCCACTTT
TRBV19,-,-,TRBJ1-3,CASSSNQDSGNTIYF,TGTGCCAGTAGTAGTAACCAGGACTCTGGAAACACCATATATTTT
TRBV12-3/TRBV12-4,-,-,TRBJ1-1,CASSFYREAFF,TGTGCCAGCAGTTTTTACAGGGAAGCTTTCTTT
TRBV5-4,few,-,TRBJ1-2,CASSQRGVYGYTF,TGTGCCAGCAGCCAGCGGGGAGTCTATGGCTACACCTTC
TRBV10-1,-,TRBD1,TRBJ2-7,CASSDGQAYEQYF,TGCGCCAGCAGTGACGGACAGGCCTACGAGCAGTACTTC
TRBV2,-,-,TRBJ1-2,CASRWSGVSNYGYTF,TGTGCCAGCCGCTGGTCGGGGGTTTCTAACTATGGCTACACCTTC
TRBV21-1,-,-,TRBJ1-1,CASSKERGGLCRTEAFF,TGTGCCAGCAGCAAAGAAAGGGGGGGCCTCTGCCGCACTGAAGCTTTCTTT
TRBV25-1,-,-,TRBJ2-7,CASSVSWGHEQYF,TGTGCCAGCAGTGTCAGTTGGGGGCACGAGCAGTACTTC
TRBV12-2,-,-,TRBJ1-6,CASRLHLTDSFINSPLHF,TGTGCAAGTCGCCTACACCTGACAGATTCCTTTATTAATTCACCCCTCCACTTT
TRBV7-9,-,TRBD1,TRBJ1-2,CASSSTGMGGYTF,TGTGCCAGCAGCTCGACAGGGATGGGTGGCTACACCTTC
TRBV6-5,-,TRBD1,TRBJ2-7,CASSYAGTGSYEQYF,TGTGCCAGCAGTTACGCGGGGACAGGTTCCTACGAGCAGTACTTC
TRBV5-1,-,-,TRBJ1-1,CASSTQGGHTEAFF,TGCGCCAGCAGCACACAGGGTGGGCACACTGAAGCTTTCTTT
TRBV6-5,-,-,TRBJ1-2,CASRLHRDNYGYTF,TGTGCCAGCAGGTTACACAGGGATAACTATGGCTACACCTTC
TRBV3-1/TRBV3-2,-,-,TRBJ2-1,CASSQGRANEQFF,TGTGCCAGCAGCCAAGGCAGGGCCAATGAGCAGTTCTTC
TRBV19,few,-,TRBJ1-3,CASSRTDGNTIYF,TGTGCCAGTAGTCGGACAGATGGAAACACCATATATTTT
TRBV19,-,TRBD2,TRBJ2-3,CASKERGRTDTQYF,TGTGCCAGTAAGGAGCGGGGGAGGACAGATACGCAGTATTTT
TRBV11-2,once,TRBD1,TRBJ2-4,CASRRNRGGFQYF,TGTGCCAGCAGGCGCAACAGGGGCGGCTTTCAGTACTTC
TRBV9,-,TRBD2,TRBJ2-2,CASSVLAGTSGRRPTGELFF,TGTGCCAGCAGCGTTTTAGCCGGGACTAGCGGGAGGCGACCCACCGGGGAGCTGTTTTTT
TRBV14,once,-,TRBJ2-2,CASSPLRDSLAGELFF,TGTGCCAGCAGCCCTCTCCGGGACTCCCTGGCCGGGGAGCTGTTTTTT
TRBV7-2,-,TRBD1,TRBJ2-5,CASSTQGNPGRTQYF,TGTGCCAGCAGCACACAGGGGAACCCTGGGCGGACCCAGTACTTC
TRBV7-6,-,-,TRBJ2-1,CASSLIEGDNEQFF,TGTGCCAGCAGCTTAATCGAGGGGGACAATGAGCAGTTCTTC
TRBV4-1,-,TRBD2,TRBJ2-3,CASSQVSGGAMNTQYF,TGCGCCAGCAGCCAAGTTAGCGGGGGGGCTATGAATACGCAGTATTTT
TRBV3-1/TRBV3-2,-,-,TRBJ2-7,CASSQVDGLTFYEQYF,TGTGCCAGCAGCCAAGTAGACGGACTGACCTTCTACGAGCAGTACTTC
TRBV5-5,-,TRBD1,TRBJ2-3,CASSFQATGVLTDTQYF,TGTGCCAGCAGCTTCCAGGCGACAGGGGTACTCACAGATACGCAGTATTTT
TRBV11-2,-,TRBD2,TRBJ2-2,CASSTLAGPNTGELFF,TGTGCCAGCTCGACACTAGCGGGACCGAACACCGGGGAGCTGTTTTTT
TRBV6-5,once,-,TRBJ2-3,CASSSTGSSTDTQYF,TGTGCCAGCAGTTCCACAGGGTCTAGCACAGATACGCAGTATTTT
TRBV5-1,-,-,TRBJ1-3,CASRGEGASGNTIYF,TGCGCCAGCAGAGGGGAGGGAGCCTCTGGAAACACCATATATTTT
TRBV7-9,few,-,TRBJ2-1,CASRGQGDAYNEQFF,TGTGCCAGCAGGGGACAAGGGGACGCCTACAATGAGCAGTTCTTC
TRBV5-1,-,TRBD2,TRBJ2-7,CASSLNSGGTIYEQYF,TGCGCCAGCAGCTTGAATAGCGGGGGGACCATCTACGAGCAGTACTTC
TRBV3-1/TRBV3-2,few,-,TRBJ2-3,CASSFGLSTDTQYF,TGTGCCAGCAGCTTCGGACTTTCCACAGATACGCAGTATTTT
TRBV7-2,-,TRBD2,TRBJ2-7,CASSLRWASGRVSYEQYF,TGTGCCAGCAGCTTACGGTGGGCTAGCGGGAGGGTCTCCTACGAGCAGTACTTC
TRBV6-5,-,-,TRBJ2-7,CASSNKLQISYEQYF,TGTGCCAGCAGTAACAAATTACAGATCTCCTACGAGCAGTACTTC
TRBV6-4,few,TRBD2,TRBJ2-1,CASSPSGRYNEQFF,TGTGCCAGCAGCCCTAGCGGGAGGTACAATGAGCAGTTCTTC
TRBV11-2,-,-,TRBJ1-1,CASSLSRVTEAFF,TGTGCCAGCAGCTTATCGCGGGTAACTGAAGCTTTCTTT
TRBV6-1,few,TRBD1,TRBJ1-5,CASSEIATGAINQPQHF,TGTGCCAGCAGTGAAATAGCCACAGGGGCCATAAATCAGCCCCAGCATTTT
TRBV6-5,few,TRBD1,TRBJ1-1,CASRAGTGGTEAFF,TGTGCCAGCAGGGCCGGGACAGGGGGGACTGAAGCTTTCTTT